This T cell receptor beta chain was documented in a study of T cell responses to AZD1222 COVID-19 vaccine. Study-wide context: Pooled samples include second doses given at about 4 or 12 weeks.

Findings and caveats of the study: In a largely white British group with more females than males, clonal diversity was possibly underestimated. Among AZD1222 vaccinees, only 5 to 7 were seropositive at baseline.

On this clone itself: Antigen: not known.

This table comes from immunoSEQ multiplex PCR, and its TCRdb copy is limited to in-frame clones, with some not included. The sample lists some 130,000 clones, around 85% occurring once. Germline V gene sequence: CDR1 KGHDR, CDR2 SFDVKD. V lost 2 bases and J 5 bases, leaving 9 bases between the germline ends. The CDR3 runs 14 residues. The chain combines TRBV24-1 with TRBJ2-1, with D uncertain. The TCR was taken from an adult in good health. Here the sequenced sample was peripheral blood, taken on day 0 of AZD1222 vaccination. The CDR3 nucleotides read TGTGCCACCAGTGATTCTGTAAAAGACAATGAGCAGTTCTTC. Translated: CATSDSVKDNEQFF.